The 30 T cell receptor beta chains below were found in one sample sequenced in a study of T cells after yellow fever vaccination. TCRdb itself ran the 5' RACE reads through MiXCR, one entry per CDR3 protein. The profile covers approximately 350,000 distinct CDR3 sequences, with roughly 10% appearing a single time and around 20% taken by the ten largest. The sample was PBMCs, taken on the day of the first yellow fever vaccination. These receptors were taken from a young man who received the YFV17D yellow fever vaccine.

This clonotype was picked up a small number of times. V is TRBV4-3 and J is TRBJ2-1, with TRBD2 matching 9 bases. The length of the CDR3 is 15 residues. The V gene end was trimmed by 0 bases and the J gene end by 10 bases; junction bases not matched to a gene: 7. Germline CDR1 is LGHNA and CDR2 is YSLEER. As DNA, the CDR3 is TGCGCCAGCAGCCAAGAGGCGGGGGGGGTTCGAGAGCAGTTCTTC. Encoded protein: CASSQEAGGVREQFF.

V is TRBV7-2 and J is TRBJ2-1, with D possibly called TRBD1 or TRBD2 (5 bases each). CDR1 is SGHTA and CDR2 is FQGNSA in the germline V gene. CDR3 length equals 14 residues. V lost 2 bases to trimming and J lost 10 bases, with 15 bases between them. Written as DNA, the CDR3 is TGTGCCAGCAGCTTACCTCCGGGGCGCAGGGAGCAGTTCTTC. Its translation is CASSLPPGRREQFF.

V is TRBV11-2 and J is TRBJ2-1; weak D call: TRBD2 (5 bases). V gave up 1 base and J gave up 12 bases, with 16 bases separating them. The germline CDR1 and CDR2 sequences are SGHAT and FQNNGV. CDR3 length: 14 amino acids. CDR3: CASSLVPSSSGQFF. The CDR3 coding sequence is TGTGCCAGCAGCTTAGTTCCTTCTTCAAGCGGGCAGTTCTTC.

This clonotype was seen only a few times. The chain uses TRBV6-2 or TRBV6-3 and TRBJ2-2; TRBD2 might be the D (5 bases). The germline gives CDR1 MNHEY, CDR2 SVGEGT. The CDR3 loop spans 15 amino acids. The V end was cut by 5 bases, the J end by 4 bases, with 14 bases between. The CDR3 here is CASSNTGKGTGELFF. The DNA of the CDR3 is TGTGCCAGCAGTAACACGGGGAAAGGCACCGGGGAGCTGTTTTTT.

The chain carries TRBV27 and TRBJ2-3, with 7 bases lining up with TRBD1. With V trimmed by 5 bases and J by 2 bases, 13 bases remained unmatched. The CDR3 sequence is 17 residues long. Germline CDR1 is MNHEY and CDR2 is SMNVEV (reference sequence). The CDR3 is CASSDGRLGTATDTQYF. The CDR3 DNA sequence: TGTGCCAGCAGTGACGGAAGGTTAGGGACAGCCACAGATACGCAGTATTTT.

This clonotype was found once. A clone one base away is much larger, so this may be a read error. J is TRBJ2-7 and V is TRBV11-3; tentative D call: TRBD2 (6 bases). Germline V gene lookup returns CDR1 SGHNT and CDR2 YENEEA. V gave up 0 bases and J gave up 9 bases, with 18 bases separating them. The CDR3 has 15 amino acids. The CDR3 protein is CASSLDPTRGHGQYF. The CDR3 DNA reads TGTGCCAGCAGCTTAGATCCGACTAGAGGTCACGGGCAGTACTTC.

This clonotype was detected a few times. The rearrangement joins TRBV7-9 to TRBJ2-1; D is possibly TRBD2 (6 bases). CDR1 is SEHNR, CDR2 FQNEAQ, per germline (reference sequence). The V end lost 5 bases, the J end lost 4 bases, and 18 bases lay between the germline ends. The CDR3 runs 16 residues. The chain's CDR3 is CASSPRGGGSYNEQFF. DNA for the CDR3: TGTGCCAGCAGCCCACGGGGCGGAGGGTCTTACAATGAGCAGTTCTTC.

This clonotype turned up a few times. The genes are TRBV28 and TRBJ2-2; D gene ambiguous. Germline assignment: CDR1 MDHEN and CDR2 SYDVKM. Trimming cost V 1 base and J 2 bases, with 8 bases left between them. The CDR3 is made up of 15 amino acids. The CDR3 sequence is CASSLFGPNTGELFF. The CDR3 DNA sequence: TGTGCCAGCAGTTTATTTGGGCCCAACACCGGGGAGCTGTTTTTT.

This clonotype showed up just a few times. V is TRBV29-1 and J is TRBJ2-5, with TRBD1 as a possible D gene (6 bases). Germline V CDR1 and CDR2: SQVTM, ANQGSEA. The CDR3 has 11 amino acids. The V end lost 7 bases, the J end lost 5 bases, and 11 bases lay between the germline ends. The CDR3 bases are TGCAGCGGGGGGCCCGGGGAGACCCAGTACTTC. This encodes CSGGPGETQYF.

This clonotype was counted between two and nine times. The chain employs TRBV7-8 and TRBJ1-2; tentatively, D is TRBD1 (5 bases). The germline V gene encodes CDR1 SGHVS and CDR2 FQNEAQ. Trimming left V 4 bases short and J 6 bases short, with 18 bases between. The CDR3 loop spans 15 amino acids. This CDR3 reads CASSSRAREADGYTF. The CDR3, as DNA: TGTGCCAGCAGCTCACGTGCCAGGGAGGCTGATGGCTACACCTTC.

The genes are TRBV4-2 and TRBJ2-5, with D possibly being TRBD2 (5 bases). There are 14 residues in the CDR3. The germline V gene has CDR1 LGHNA and CDR2 YNFKEQ. V lost 3 bases and J 5 bases, leaving 13 bases between the germline ends. CDR3 nucleotide sequence: TGTGCCAGCAGCCACCAACAAAGAGGGGAGACCCAGTACTTC. Its protein is CASSHQQRGETQYF.

This sequence joins TRBV19 and TRBJ2-7; perhaps TRBD1 as D (5 bases). Trimming took 2 bases from V and 2 from J, leaving 10 bases between them. This CDR3 has 14 residues. Germline-derived CDR1 and CDR2 are LNHDA and SQIVND (reference sequence). The CDR3 is CASSIKRGTYEQYF. In DNA form, the CDR3 reads TGTGCCAGTAGTATAAAAAGGGGAACCTACGAGCAGTACTTC.

A note on this clonotype: The germline gene is not matched at one end of the junction; a read error may be the cause. J is TRBJ2-1 and V is TRBV4-1; D uncertain. The CDR3 is 13 amino acids. Germline V gene lookup returns CDR1 MGHRA and CDR2 YSYEKL. CDR3 residues: CASSPGPVYEQFF. CDR3 bases: TGTGCCAGCAGCCCCGGTCCGGTATATGAGCAGTTCTTC.

This clonotype was recorded a few times. The chain employs TRBV7-9 and TRBJ2-4; D might be TRBD2 (5 bases). Trimming took off 2 bases at V and 2 bases at J, with 16 bases between the two ends. The length of the CDR3 is 17 residues. The germline V gene has CDR1 SEHNR and CDR2 FQNEAQ (reference sequence). The CDR3, as DNA: TGTGCCAGCAGCTTACTCGGCTTGGGAGAGACCAAAAACATTCAGTACTTC. It is translated as CASSLLGLGETKNIQYF.

J is TRBJ2-5 and V is TRBV3-1; the D is unclear. V was shortened by 4 bases and J by 2 bases, with 17 bases between the two germline ends. Germline V gene sequence: CDR1 LGHDT, CDR2 YNNKEL (reference sequence). The length of the CDR3 is 16 residues. CDR3 residues: CASSPHPIKWQETQYF. As DNA, the CDR3 is TGTGCCAGCAGCCCTCATCCCATTAAGTGGCAAGAGACCCAGTACTTC.

This clonotype was counted between two and nine times. V and J are TRBV5-1 and TRBJ2-2; a weak D match, TRBD2 (6 bases). Trimming pared 4 bases from V and 2 bases from J, leaving 12 bases between. There are 15 residues in the CDR3. Germline loops: CDR1 SGHRS, CDR2 YFSETQ. CDR3 DNA: TGCGCCAGCAGCGGATATGCGGGAAACACCGGGGAGCTGTTTTTT. Translated: CASSGYAGNTGELFF.

This clonotype occurred a few times. The genes are TRBV4-1 and TRBJ2-5; 10 bases map to TRBD2. V shed 0 bases and J 4 bases; nucleotides not matched to a gene: 8. Germline CDR1 MGHRA, CDR2 YSYEKL. The CDR3 is made up of 17 amino acids. CDR3 DNA: TGCGCCAGCAGCCAAGAGGACACTAGCGGGGTGGCAGAGACCCAGTACTTC. It yields the protein CASSQEDTSGVAETQYF.

The chain joins TRBV9 to TRBJ2-5, with 8 bases that match TRBD1. Per germline, CDR1 SGDLS and CDR2 YYNGEE. This CDR3 spans 15 amino acids. V shed 4 bases, J shed 4 bases, and the junction held 9 bases outside the gene matches. The CDR3 sequence is CASSSYRGLRETQYF. The CDR3 nucleotides are TGTGCCAGCAGCTCCTACAGGGGGTTACGAGAGACCCAGTACTTC.

The chain is built from TRBV12-3 or TRBV12-4 and TRBJ2-5; 12 nucleotides align to TRBD2. Losses at the gene ends were 6 bases for V and 4 bases for J; bases not matched to a gene: 21. The CDR3 is 20 residues long. The CDR3 coding sequence is TGTGCCAGCAGGACTAGCGGGGGCGCTTGGGCAACCAGTACCCGAGAGACCCAGTACTTC. This sequence encodes CASRTSGGAWATSTRETQYF.

The chain uses TRBV7-9 and TRBJ2-5; either TRBD1 or TRBD2 may supply D (5 bases each). Germline-derived CDR1 and CDR2 are SEHNR and FQNEAQ (reference sequence). There are 16 residues in the CDR3. Trimming removed 5 bases from V and 2 bases from J, with 18 bases in between. The CDR3 region has the DNA TGTGCCAGCAGCCGACCAAAAGGGACGGAGCAAGAGACCCAGTACTTC. Translated: CASSRPKGTEQETQYF.

This clonotype was detected only a few times. The rearrangement joins TRBV9 to TRBJ2-7; no definite D call. This CDR3 contains 13 residues. Germline loops: CDR1 SGDLS, CDR2 YYNGEE. V was pared by 1 base and J by 6 bases, with 11 bases between. The CDR3, as DNA: TGTGCCAGCAGCGTAAGGAGAATTGGCGAGCAGTACTTC. It codes for CASSVRRIGEQYF. The full variable domain, with the rest looked up from reference TRBV9 and TRBJ2-7, is DSGVTQTPKHLITATGQRVTLRCSPRSGDLSVYWYQQSLDQGLQFLIQYYNGEERAKGNILERFSAQQFPDLHSELNLSSLELGDSALYFCASSVRRIGEQYFGPGTRLTVT.

This clonotype was detected only a few times. V is TRBV7-2 and J is TRBJ2-5, with 15 positions matching TRBD2. This CDR3 is 17 amino acids long. V shed 5 bases, J shed 6 bases, and the junction held 10 bases outside the gene matches. Germline lookup yields CDR1 SGHTA and CDR2 FQGNSA. CDR3 protein: CASSPPGTSGGTKTQYF. The CDR3 region has the DNA TGTGCCAGCAGCCCCCCCGGGACTAGCGGGGGGACCAAGACCCAGTACTTC.

V is TRBV20-1 and J is TRBJ2-1, with 13 nucleotides matching TRBD2. With 6 bases clipped from V and 2 bases from J, the junction kept 7 bases outside the gene matches. Germline CDR1 and CDR2: DFQATT and SNEGSKA (reference sequence). This CDR3 has 16 residues. The CDR3 DNA is TGCAGTGCGCGGACTAGCGGGGGTCGCACCTACAATGAGCAGTTCTTC. As protein: CSARTSGGRTYNEQFF.

A few counts support this clonotype. CDR3 sequence reads: CASSLRGGYSYNEQFF. The DNA for the CDR3 is TGTGCCAGCTCGCTAAGGGGGGGCTACTCCTACAATGAGCAGTTCTTC. This chain links TRBV18 with TRBJ2-1; a possible D gene is TRBD2 (7 bases). Germline CDR1 reads KGHSH; CDR2 reads LQKENI. The CDR3 length is 16 residues. Trimming removed 6 bases from V and 0 bases from J, with 15 bases in between.

This clonotype appeared a few times. The V call is TRBV12-3 or TRBV12-4, the J call TRBJ2-1; 8 nucleotides agree with TRBD2. This CDR3 is 17 amino acids long. Trimming cost V 3 bases and J 2 bases; bases outside gene matches: 9. The CDR3 DNA follows: TGTGCCAGCAGTTTGCTGCGGAGCGGGGGAACCTACAATGAGCAGTTCTTC. Translation: CASSLLRSGGTYNEQFF.

The sample holds a few counts of this clonotype. The chain carries TRBV5-1 and TRBJ2-7; D uncertain. This CDR3 has 14 amino acids. Germline CDR1 is SGHRS and CDR2 is YFSETQ. The ends were cut back, 1 base at V and 5 bases at J, with 13 bases in the middle. This CDR3 is CASSLSMGSHEQYF. CDR3 in DNA: TGCGCCAGCAGCTTGAGTATGGGGTCCCACGAGCAGTACTTC.

This clonotype was counted between two and nine times. The chain is built from TRBV5-1 and TRBJ2-6; D remains ambiguous. V lost 0 bases and J 0 bases, leaving 10 bases between the germline ends. The CDR3 length is 17 residues. Per germline, CDR1 SGHRS and CDR2 YFSETQ. The CDR3 bases are TGCGCCAGCAGCTTGGGGGCCCCTGGCTCTGGGGCCAACGTCCTGACTTTC. Translation gives CASSLGAPGSGANVLTF.

This clonotype has just a few counts. The rearrangement uses TRBV4-3 and TRBJ2-3; 7 bases are a match to TRBD2. The germline V gene encodes CDR1 LGHNA and CDR2 YSLEER. J gave up 7 bases and V 0 bases, and 1 base lay outside the gene matches. The CDR3 is 13 residues long. The CDR3 bases are TGCGCCAGCAGCCAAGACGGGGGGAATACGCAGTATTTT. As protein: CASSQDGGNTQYF.

In its sample, this clonotype was seen many times. This chain connects TRBV10-3 to TRBJ2-3, with D possibly TRBD2 on 7 matching bases. This CDR3 region has 13 residues. The germline V gene has CDR1 ENHRY and CDR2 SYGVKD. With 10 bases removed from V and 4 bases from J, the gap between germline ends came to 15 bases. The CDR3 DNA follows: TGTGCCACACGAGAGGGGGGGGCAGATACGCAGTATTTT. It is translated as CATREGGADTQYF.

The V call is TRBV7-9, the J call TRBJ1-6; no definite D call. This CDR3 has 15 amino acids. The V gene lost 1 base and the J gene lost 6 bases, with 10 bases spanning the gap. The V gene's germline CDR1 is SEHNR and CDR2 FQNEAQ (reference sequence). CDR3 region: CASSLEPVANSPLHF. DNA of the CDR3: TGTGCCAGCAGCTTAGAGCCGGTTGCTAATTCACCCCTCCACTTT.